The clone carrying this T cell receptor (beta chain) was recorded at least ten times. Its antigen is as yet unknown. The data derive from a study of CD8 T cells in ankylosing spondylitis. General study points: Clones tied to disease were said to be significantly enriched in matched ankylosing spondylitis synovial fluid. Seemingly characteristic of ankylosing spondylitis blood was a TCR beta motif consisting of about 8 highly homologous variants. Disease-linked clones proved CD8+ and comparatively uncommon in peripheral blood.

The CDR3 consists of 18 residues. The ends lost 0 bases at V and 1 base at J; junction bases unmatched: 7. Germline CDR1 and CDR2: DFQATT and SNEGSKA (reference sequence). Libraries for TCR beta were made by quantitative 5'-RACE with molecular barcodes. TCRdb redid the calling of the 5' RACE reads with MiXCR, one entry per CDR3 protein. The repertoire includes a few hundred thousand distinct CDR3 sequences, around 11% of them detected once, and 6% to 7.5% sits in the top ten. The sequenced sample consisted of blood, either unsorted or a sorted T cell fraction (not recorded which). The J gene is TRBJ1-6, the V gene TRBV20-1; the match to TRBD1 covers 9 bases. The TCR comes from a male donor with ankylosing spondylitis or in good health (not recorded which). CDR3 nucleotides: TGCAGTGCTAGAGAAGGACAGGGGTTAGGATCCTATAATTCACCCCTCCACTTT. This gives the protein CSAREGQGLGSYNSPLHF.